The rows below give T cell receptor beta chains drawn from one sample of a study of blood T cell repertoires in COVID-19. Sequencing was performed with immunoSEQ multiplex PCR; in TCRdb, only in-frame clones are kept and a portion is missing. The sample includes hundreds of thousands of clones, nearly 90% of them seen just once. Sequenced input: PBMCs or T cells enriched from blood (not recorded which). The receptors derive from a woman younger than 30 who had been exposed to COVID-19. Both conserved end residues are trimmed from each CDR3. D genes are given only for firm matches.

>TRBV10-1|TRBJ2-1|TRBD2
ASSPGTSGYNEQF
>TRBV5-1|TRBJ2-1|TRBD2
ASSSDRGLAGGPNEQF
>TRBV2|TRBJ2-2|.
ASRAGLDTGELF
>TRBV29-1|TRBJ1-1|.
SARGGWGTEAF
>TRBV6-1|TRBJ2-7|TRBD1
ASSEASQGAGYEQY
>TRBV5-1|TRBJ1-6|TRBD1
ASSPGQGGSPLH
>TRBV28|TRBJ1-2|TRBD1
ASSQGGSSGGYT
>TRBV6-5|TRBJ2-7|.
ASSYSTDSYEQY
>TRBV28|TRBJ1-1|.
ASSSFWGVRHEAF
>TRBV5-4|TRBJ2-3|TRBD2
ASRAGGSTDTQY
>TRBV4-1|TRBJ1-3|TRBD1
ASSYTGGSGNTIY
>TRBV4-2|TRBJ2-3|TRBD2
ASSQELRGGTDTQY
>TRBV28|TRBJ2-7|.
ASHPGGFPYEQY
>TRBV6-2/TRBV6-3|TRBJ1-1|TRBD1
ASSYRQGETEAF
>TRBV6-2/TRBV6-3|TRBJ1-5|.
ASSYTAGSNQPQH
>TRBV24-1|TRBJ2-2|TRBD1
ATSDRTGTENTGELF